The entry that follows covers one T cell receptor (beta chain) sequence. The table lists this clonotype with a few counts. Its antigen is not yet known. The junction differs from germline at one of its ends, possibly a read error. This sample was included in a study of tumor and adjacent non-tumor tissue in lung cancer (dated by TCRdb to the late 2010s). Study-level background: Of the cohort, roughly 12 patients had adenocarcinoma, 2 had squamous cell carcinoma and 1 had small cell lung cancer. Under 35 paired specimens, one tumor and one normal lung sample per patient, were profiled by TCRbeta CDR3 sequencing. In total, sequencing yielded under 150 million productive TCRbeta reads, which works out to an average of approximately 4 million reads per sample. The 15 or so patients were aged about 31 to 85 years, included 10 men and 5 women, and had TNM stage I to III disease. The study compared bulk TCRbeta repertoires from lung tumor tissue and matched distant non-tumor lung tissue of some 15 lung cancer patients.

The method behind the library was multiplex PCR. Sequencing instrument: Illumina HiSeq 2500. TCRbeta libraries were built by three rounds of nested PCR using primers (Table S4), following protocols modified from ARM-PCR. Before sequencing, PCR products of 200-500 bp were cut from the gel and purified using the QIAquick gel extraction kit. The study's processing was this. Trimmomatic was used to clean the reads, FLASH was used to merge the reads into complete CDR3 sequences, and MiTCR was used to assign the reads to V(D)J germline segments. Clonal diversity was computed as the inverse Simpson's index with VDJtools. Productive reads were defined as in-frame sequences without a premature stop codon. The public reads were quality trimmed at Q25 with fastp and then assembled into clones with MiXCR by TCRdb, keeping productive beta chains. Identical CDR3 protein sequences are pooled into one entry, listed with their most common genes and DNA. The authors' filters were not applied to this entry. The sample profile shows about 90,000 distinct CDR3 sequences; under 80% of them were found once. Clones ranked in the top ten supply 21% of the sample.

General study outcomes and caveats: Because peripheral blood was not sequenced, blood TCRbeta repertoires in the lung cancer patients of the study were not examined. Younger patients had significantly higher TCR diversity, and higher tumor TCR diversity was associated with shorter overall and disease-free survival. Only around 15 patients were included in the cohort, and the need for larger samples and more detailed clinical data was noted by the authors. Tumor tissue showed significantly higher TCR diversity (inverse Simpson) than normal lung tissue, at about 400 vs 150 (P = 0.0075, Mann-Whitney U test). In normal lung, the top 100 clones accounted for a significantly larger cumulative share of the repertoire than in tumor tissue. Neither the sequencing platform nor unique molecular identifiers are mentioned in the methods.

RNA was isolated from bulk, unsorted tissue, and RNA quality was assessed with a NanoDrop ND-1000 and an Agilent 2100. The normal lung samples consisted of distant non-tumor tissue collected more than 3 cm from the tumor edge. Donors were newly diagnosed lung cancer patients admitted for thoracic surgery in China between August and November 2014, without prior chemotherapy. Anyone who had undergone radiotherapy or chemotherapy before, or who had another cancer at the same time, was left out of the study. Pieces of surgical tissue measuring about 1-2 cm3 were kept in RNAlater solution and held at -80 degrees C until needed. Material: distant non-tumor lung tissue. The TCR originated in a woman aged 45-65 years with non-small cell lung cancer.

The CDR3 loop reads CSVEGLDSSYEQHF. The DNA sequence is TGCAGCGTTGAGGGCCTGGACAGCTCCTACGAGCAGCACTTC. The rearranged segments are TRBV29-1 and TRBJ2-7; TRBD1 might be the D gene, on 6 matching bases. Looking up the germline V gene yields CDR1 SQVTM and CDR2 ANQGSEA. There are 14 amino acids in the CDR3, from cysteine to phenylalanine inclusive. Just the 42-base CDR3 DNA is kept, in frame starting at base 1.